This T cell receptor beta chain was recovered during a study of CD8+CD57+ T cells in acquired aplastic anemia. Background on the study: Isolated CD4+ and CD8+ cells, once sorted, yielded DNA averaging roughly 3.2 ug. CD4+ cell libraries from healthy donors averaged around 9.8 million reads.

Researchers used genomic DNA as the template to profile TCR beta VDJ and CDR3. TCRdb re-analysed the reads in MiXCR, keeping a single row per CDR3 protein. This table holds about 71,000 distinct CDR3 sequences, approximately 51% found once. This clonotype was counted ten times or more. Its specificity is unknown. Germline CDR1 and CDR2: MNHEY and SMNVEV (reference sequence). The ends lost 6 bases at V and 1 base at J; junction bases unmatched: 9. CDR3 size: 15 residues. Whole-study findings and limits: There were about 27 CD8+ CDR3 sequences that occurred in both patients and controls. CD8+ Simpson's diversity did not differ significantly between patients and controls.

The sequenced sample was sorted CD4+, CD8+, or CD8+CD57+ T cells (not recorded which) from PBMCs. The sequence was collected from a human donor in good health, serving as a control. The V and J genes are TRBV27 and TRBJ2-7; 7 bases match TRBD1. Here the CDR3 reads CASSPRGQLSYEQYF. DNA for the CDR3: TGTGCCAGCAGCCCCCGGGGACAGCTATCCTACGAGCAGTACTTC.